This T cell receptor (beta chain) was sequenced in a study of molecular identifiers for immune sequencing clone quantification (dated by TCRdb to the late 2010s). About the study as a whole: For a replicate experiment, RNA from 20,000 or 100,000 naive CD8 T cells was divided into five aliquots, and four of the five aliquots were sequenced. This methods study benchmarked molecular-identifier clustering-based TCR repertoire sequencing (MIDCIRS) and TCR RNA copy counting, using CD8 T cells to do so. General conclusions and limits of the study: Highly expanded clone sizes could be underestimated because identical TCR molecules may share a barcode. In CMV-specific effector cells, clones with more than 20 RNA copies contained over 97% of molecules, whereas in naive cells such clones contained under 1% of molecules. Modeling indicated 2.5 to 3 TCR RNA copies recovered per cell, compared with 7.5 to 10 by digital PCR, which implies a capture efficiency of approximately 30%. Naive libraries contained spiked-in Jurkat TCR RNA (approximately nine copies' worth), which is not part of the donor repertoire. When barcode sub-clustering was not used, chimeric consensus sequences inflated TCR diversity, with chimeras reaching as high as 47%. A single cell's worth of spiked-in Jurkat TCR RNA was reported detectable even among one million naive CD8 T cells.

V is clipped by 0 bases and J by 2 bases, and the sequence between their germline boundaries is 13 bases long. There are 16 amino acids in the CDR3, from cysteine to phenylalanine inclusive. The retained sequence is limited to the CDR3, 48 bases, with the frame set at the first base. The germline V gene provides CDR1 LGHNA and CDR2 YSLEER. Naive CD8 T cell libraries were made from around 20,000 to 1,000,000 sorted cells using 10%, 30% or 50% of purified RNA. Naive CD8 T cells were FACS-sorted as CD8+CD4-CCR7+CD45RA+ on a BD FACSAria II into RLT Plus buffer. Detection sensitivity was tested by spiking Jurkat RNA equal to some 11 TCR copies' worth into samples containing roughly 17,000-1,000,000 naive CD8 T cells. Enrichment of CD8 T cells was performed with RosetteSep CD8+ T Cell Enrichment Cocktail and Ficoll-Paque, after which ACK red cell lysis was carried out. The receptor library was made with PCR. This sample was sequenced with an Illumina HiSeq 4000. Bulk TCR libraries were generated as previously described, with the TCR primers listed in Table S5 used. Total RNA was purified with the Qiagen AllPrep DNA/RNA kit. Before analysis, reads from multiple sequencing runs of the same library were pooled. For the original study's pipeline: Reads were retained only if an exact TCR constant sequence was present, and the retained reads were trimmed to 150 nt and grouped according to their 12-nt molecular barcodes. Within each barcode group, reads were sub-clustered at a 15% Levenshtein threshold, and quality-weighted consensus sequences were built per RNA molecule. Non-functional sequences were excluded, and lower-count sequences lying one edit away from another sequence were also excluded. On the basis of fitting two negative binomial distributions, barcode sub-clusters with fewer than 20% of the maximum read count were discarded. TCRdb applied fastp at Q25 and MiXCR to the public reads, then kept only in-frame beta chains. Every CDR3 protein is listed once, alongside the most common genes and DNA of its rows. The V and J calls here are based on TCRdb, not the publication. A total of under 650,000 distinct CDR3 sequences appear in this sample, 15% to 20% of them only once. The ten largest clones represent 0.7% to 1% of the sample.

As concerns this clonotype: Its binding antigen is unknown. The input lacks base qualities; no much larger clone sits a single base away.

The chain couples TRBV4-3 to TRBJ2-5, with the D gene call left open. The origin of this receptor is a human donor in good health. Some libraries in this study had Jurkat cell RNA spiked in. Specimen: naive CD8+ T cells from blood, with Jurkat cell RNA spiked in. The sample's cell subset or site label, decoded: FACS-sorted CD8+CD4-CCR7+CD45RA+ naive T cells. The CDR3 reads as follows: CASSQDWSRRQETQYF. In nucleotides, the sequence is TGCGCCAGCAGCCAAGATTGGAGCAGGCGACAAGAGACCCAGTACTTC.